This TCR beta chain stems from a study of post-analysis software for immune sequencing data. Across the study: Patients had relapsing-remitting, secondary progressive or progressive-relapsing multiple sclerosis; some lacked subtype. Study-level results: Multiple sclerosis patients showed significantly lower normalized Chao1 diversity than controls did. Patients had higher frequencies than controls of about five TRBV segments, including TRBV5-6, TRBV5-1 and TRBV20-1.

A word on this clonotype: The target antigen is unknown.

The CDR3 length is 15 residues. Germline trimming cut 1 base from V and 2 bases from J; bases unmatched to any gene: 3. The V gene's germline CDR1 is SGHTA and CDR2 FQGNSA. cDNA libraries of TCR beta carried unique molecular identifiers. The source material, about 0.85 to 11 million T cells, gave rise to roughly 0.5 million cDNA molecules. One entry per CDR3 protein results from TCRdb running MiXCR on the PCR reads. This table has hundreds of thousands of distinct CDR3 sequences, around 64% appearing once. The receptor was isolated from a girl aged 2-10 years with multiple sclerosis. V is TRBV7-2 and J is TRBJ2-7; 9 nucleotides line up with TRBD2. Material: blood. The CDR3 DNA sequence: TGTGCCAGCAGCTTAGGCGTAGCGGGAGCCTACGAGCAGTACTTC. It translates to CASSLGVAGAYEQYF.